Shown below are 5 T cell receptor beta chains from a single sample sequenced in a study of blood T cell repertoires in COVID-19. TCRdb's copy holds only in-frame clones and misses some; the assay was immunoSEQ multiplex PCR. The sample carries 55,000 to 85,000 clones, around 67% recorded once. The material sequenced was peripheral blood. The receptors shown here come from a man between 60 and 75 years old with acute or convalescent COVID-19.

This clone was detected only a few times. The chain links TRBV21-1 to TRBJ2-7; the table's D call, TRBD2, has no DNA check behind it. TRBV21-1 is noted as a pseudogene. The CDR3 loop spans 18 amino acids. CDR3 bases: TGTGCCAGCAGCAAAGGGACTAGCGGGAGGGGTATTACCTACGAGCAGTACTTC. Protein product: CASSKGTSGRGITYEQYF.

The CDR3 coding sequence is TGTGCCAGCAGCTTAGTTAGCGGGGGCCACAATGAGCAGTTCTTC. Its protein is CASSLVSGGHNEQFF. The chain carries TRBV11-3 and TRBJ2-1; 9 bases map to TRBD2. J lost 5 bases, V lost 1 base, and 3 bases had no gene match. The CDR3 extends over 15 amino acids. From germline, CDR1 is SGHNT and CDR2 YENEEA. The entire variable domain, with the rest obtained from reference TRBV11-3 and TRBJ2-1, is as follows: EAGVVQSPRYKIIEKKQPVAFWCNPISGHNTLYWYLQNLGQGPELLIRYENEEAVDDSQLPKDRFSAERLKGVDSTLKIQPAELGDSAVYLCASSLVSGGHNEQFFGPGTRLTVL.

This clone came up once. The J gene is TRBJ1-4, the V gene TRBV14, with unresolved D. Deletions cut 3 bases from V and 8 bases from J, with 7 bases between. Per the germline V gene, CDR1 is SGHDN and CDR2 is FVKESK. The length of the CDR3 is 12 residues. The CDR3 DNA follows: TGTGCCAGCAGCCAGTACACCGAAAAACTGTTTTTT. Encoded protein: CASSQYTEKLFF.

CDR3 DNA sequence: TGTGCCAGCAGCGCCGACAGGGGTTGGGACGAGCAGTACTTC. Protein: CASSADRGWDEQYF. The chain is built from TRBV9 and TRBJ2-7; TRBD1 matches at 8 bases. The CDR3 has 14 residues. CDR1 and CDR2 from the germline V gene are SGDLS and YYNGEE. V shed 3 bases, J shed 5 bases, and the junction held 7 bases outside the gene matches.

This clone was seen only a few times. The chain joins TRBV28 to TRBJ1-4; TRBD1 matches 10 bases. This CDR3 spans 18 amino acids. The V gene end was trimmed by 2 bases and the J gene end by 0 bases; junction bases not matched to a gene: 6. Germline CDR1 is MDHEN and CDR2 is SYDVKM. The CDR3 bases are TGTGCCAGCAGTTTACCGGGACAGGGGTCCTCAACTAATGAAAAACTGTTTTTT. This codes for CASSLPGQGSSTNEKLFF.